Listed here is a single T cell receptor (beta chain). The data derive from a study of blood T cell repertoires in COVID-19. TCRdb's copy holds only in-frame clones and misses some; the assay was immunoSEQ multiplex PCR. Of 140,000 to 150,000 clones listed, more than 80% are singletons. CDR1 and CDR2 from the germline V gene are MGHRA and YSYEKL. Deletions cut 1 base from V and 1 base from J, with 7 bases between. CDR3 size: 14 residues. Sequencing was done on a sample of peripheral blood. This sequence was found in a human donor with acute or convalescent COVID-19. The donor label of this sample is uncertain. The chain is built from TRBV4-1 and TRBJ1-1; possibly TRBD1 for D (5 bases). The CDR3, as DNA: TGCGCCAGCAGCCAAGGGCAGGGGAACACTGAAGCTTTCTTT. The encoded protein is CASSQGQGNTEAFF.